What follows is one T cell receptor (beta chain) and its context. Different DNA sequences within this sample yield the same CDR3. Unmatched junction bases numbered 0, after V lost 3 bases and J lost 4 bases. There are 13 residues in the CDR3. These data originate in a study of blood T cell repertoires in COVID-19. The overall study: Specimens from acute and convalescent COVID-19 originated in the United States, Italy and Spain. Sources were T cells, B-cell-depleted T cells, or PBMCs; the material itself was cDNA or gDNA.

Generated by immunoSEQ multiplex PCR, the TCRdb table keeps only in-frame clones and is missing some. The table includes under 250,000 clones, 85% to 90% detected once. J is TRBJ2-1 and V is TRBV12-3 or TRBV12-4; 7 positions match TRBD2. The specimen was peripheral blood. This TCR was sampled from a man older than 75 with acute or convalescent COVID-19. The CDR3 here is CASSFGGYNEQFF. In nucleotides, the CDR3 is TGTGCCAGCAGTTTCGGGGGGTACAATGAGCAGTTCTTC.